These T cell receptor beta chains were read from a single sample in a study of cytomegalovirus exposure and HLA in healthy donors. Profiled with immunoSEQ multiplex PCR; TCRdb holds only in-frame clones, not every one. The sample includes around 220,000 clones, approximately 80% of them seen just once. What was sequenced was PBMCs. These receptors came from a girl aged 2 to 9 in good health and CMV-seronegative. Both conserved end residues are part of each CDR3. Each record gives: V gene, J gene, CDR3 length, clone size, D gene, CDR3 DNA, CDR3 protein. D genes are given only for firm matches. Rows give clone size only sometimes, using once, few, many, or a class for an expanded clone.

v_gene: TRBV29-1
j_gene: TRBJ2-1
len: 15
abundance: NA
d_gene: NA
CDR3nt: TGCAGCGTTGAAGATGGGGGGGCAGCCTACAATGAGCAGTTCTTC
CDR3aa: CSVEDGGAAYNEQFF

v_gene: TRBV9
j_gene: TRBJ2-5
len: 19
abundance: NA
d_gene: TRBD2
CDR3nt: TGTGCCAGCAGCGTAGCTACCGGGACTAGCGGGGGCCTCCAAGAGACCCAGTACTTC
CDR3aa: CASSVATGTSGGLQETQYF

v_gene: TRBV5-6
j_gene: TRBJ2-1
len: 15
abundance: NA
d_gene: NA
CDR3nt: TGTGCCAGCAGCTTTATAGGGGCCGGGTACAATGAGCAGTTCTTC
CDR3aa: CASSFIGAGYNEQFF

v_gene: TRBV7-9
j_gene: TRBJ1-2
len: 16
abundance: once
d_gene: TRBD1
CDR3nt: TGTGCCAGCAGCGTGAGCCGGGACAGGGGAGACTATGGCTACACCTTC
CDR3aa: CASSVSRDRGDYGYTF

v_gene: TRBV15
j_gene: TRBJ2-3
len: 12
abundance: NA
d_gene: NA
CDR3nt: TGTGCCACCAGCAGTTCTCACAATACGCAGTATTTT
CDR3aa: CATSSSHNTQYF

v_gene: TRBV19
j_gene: TRBJ2-3
len: 15
abundance: NA
d_gene: NA
CDR3nt: TGTGCCAGTAGTATAGGGAGTCTGCTCACAGATACGCAGTATTTT
CDR3aa: CASSIGSLLTDTQYF

v_gene: TRBV6-1
j_gene: TRBJ1-5
len: 15
abundance: NA
d_gene: NA
CDR3nt: TGTGCCAGCAGTGAAGCTTGGGGGGGCAATCAGCCCCAGCATTTT
CDR3aa: CASSEAWGGNQPQHF

v_gene: TRBV6-1
j_gene: TRBJ2-1
len: 14
abundance: NA
d_gene: TRBD2
CDR3nt: TGTGCCAGCAGTCTCTCCGGGGGGACCAATGAGCAGTTCTTC
CDR3aa: CASSLSGGTNEQFF

v_gene: TRBV15
j_gene: TRBJ2-7
len: 13
abundance: NA
d_gene: NA
CDR3nt: TGTGCCACCAGCAGCGGGGATTCCTACGAGCAGTACTTC
CDR3aa: CATSSGDSYEQYF

v_gene: TRBV5-6
j_gene: TRBJ1-1
len: 12
abundance: NA
d_gene: NA
CDR3nt: TGTGCCAGCAGCTTAGGAGTGACTGAAGCTTTCTTT
CDR3aa: CASSLGVTEAFF

v_gene: TRBV7-2
j_gene: TRBJ2-3
len: 15
abundance: NA
d_gene: NA
CDR3nt: TGTGCCAGCACTCCTCTGGGGGCTAGCACAGATACGCAGTATTTT
CDR3aa: CASTPLGASTDTQYF

v_gene: TRBV5-6
j_gene: TRBJ1-1
len: 14
abundance: NA
d_gene: TRBD1
CDR3nt: TGTGCCAGCAAGGTCGGACAGGGGGGCACTGAAGCTTTCTTT
CDR3aa: CASKVGQGGTEAFF

v_gene: TRBV6-5
j_gene: TRBJ1-4
len: 16
abundance: NA
d_gene: NA
CDR3nt: TGTGCCAGCAGTTACGGGGCTGGGTTCCCTAATGAAAAACTGTTTTTT
CDR3aa: CASSYGAGFPNEKLFF

v_gene: TRBV6-1
j_gene: TRBJ1-5
len: 13
abundance: NA
d_gene: NA
CDR3nt: TGTGCCAGCAGTGAAGAGTCCGGGCAGCCCCAGCATTTT
CDR3aa: CASSEESGQPQHF

v_gene: TRBV5-4
j_gene: TRBJ2-2
len: 16
abundance: NA
d_gene: TRBD1
CDR3nt: TGTGCCAGCAGTTATATTATGACAGGGCCCGCCGGGGAGCTGTTTTTT
CDR3aa: CASSYIMTGPAGELFF

v_gene: TRBV5-1
j_gene: TRBJ2-1
len: 15
abundance: once
d_gene: NA
CDR3nt: TGCGCCAGCAGCTTGGGACAGAGCGCCCACAATGAGCAGTTCTTC
CDR3aa: CASSLGQSAHNEQFF

v_gene: TRBV9
j_gene: TRBJ2-7
len: 14
abundance: NA
d_gene: NA
CDR3nt: TGTGCCAGCAGCAGACGACAGGCCGCCTACGAGCAGTACTTC
CDR3aa: CASSRRQAAYEQYF

v_gene: TRBV2
j_gene: TRBJ1-1
len: 13
abundance: NA
d_gene: NA
CDR3nt: TGTGCCAGCAGTAGGCGGATGAACACTGAAGCTTTCTTT
CDR3aa: CASSRRMNTEAFF

v_gene: TRBV11-3
j_gene: TRBJ2-1
len: 13
abundance: NA
d_gene: NA
CDR3nt: TGTGCCAGCAGCTTAGGGCTAGCAAATGAGCAGTTCTTC
CDR3aa: CASSLGLANEQFF

v_gene: TRBV5-1
j_gene: TRBJ2-3
len: 15
abundance: NA
d_gene: NA
CDR3nt: TGCGCCAGCAGCTTGCGGGGGTCGTTGGCAGATACGCAGTATTTT
CDR3aa: CASSLRGSLADTQYF

v_gene: TRBV10-3
j_gene: TRBJ2-7
len: 16
abundance: once
d_gene: TRBD2
CDR3nt: TGTGCCATCAGTGACCCCGGGACTACCCGCCCCTACGAGCAGTACTTC
CDR3aa: CAISDPGTTRPYEQYF

v_gene: TRBV13
j_gene: TRBJ1-4
len: 16
abundance: NA
d_gene: TRBD1
CDR3nt: TGTGCCAGCAGCTCCAGCACGACAGGGGAGAAGAGTGGACTGTTTTTT
CDR3aa: CASSSSTTGEKSGLFF

v_gene: TRBV6-5
j_gene: TRBJ2-4
len: 14
abundance: few
d_gene: TRBD1
CDR3nt: TGTGCCAGCAGTGCAGGGGGAGCCAAAAACATTCAGTACTTC
CDR3aa: CASSAGGAKNIQYF

v_gene: TRBV25-1
j_gene: TRBJ2-1
len: 18
abundance: NA
d_gene: TRBD1
CDR3nt: TGTGCCAGCAGTGCTACGCCTGGGACAGGGGGCATATCCAATGAGCAGTTCTTC
CDR3aa: CASSATPGTGGISNEQFF

v_gene: TRBV18
j_gene: TRBJ2-5
len: 17
abundance: NA
d_gene: TRBD2
CDR3nt: TGTGCCAGCTCACCACGAGGGCTAGCGGGGGCCCAAGAGACCCAGTACTTC
CDR3aa: CASSPRGLAGAQETQYF

v_gene: TRBV30
j_gene: TRBJ2-1
len: 13
abundance: NA
d_gene: TRBD1
CDR3nt: TGTGCCTGGGGGACAGGGGCCTACAATGAGCAGTTCTTC
CDR3aa: CAWGTGAYNEQFF

v_gene: TRBV6-5
j_gene: TRBJ1-1
len: 13
abundance: NA
d_gene: TRBD1
CDR3nt: TGTGCCAGCGACAGGGTTGGGACCGATGAAGCTTTCTTT
CDR3aa: CASDRVGTDEAFF

v_gene: TRBV5-6
j_gene: TRBJ1-5
len: 15
abundance: NA
d_gene: TRBD1
CDR3nt: TGTGCCAGCAGCCGGGGACAGTATAGCAATCAGCCCCAGCATTTT
CDR3aa: CASSRGQYSNQPQHF

v_gene: TRBV9
j_gene: TRBJ1-4
len: 14
abundance: NA
d_gene: NA
CDR3nt: TGTGCCAGCAGCGTGGGAGTCCTCGGAGAAAAACTGTTTTTT
CDR3aa: CASSVGVLGEKLFF

v_gene: TRBV7-9
j_gene: TRBJ2-2
len: 14
abundance: NA
d_gene: NA
CDR3nt: TGTGCCAGCAGCTTTCAACTAGGCACCGGGAAGCTGTTTTTT
CDR3aa: CASSFQLGTGKLFF

v_gene: TRBV20-1
j_gene: TRBJ1-1
len: 11
abundance: NA
d_gene: NA
CDR3nt: TGCAGTGTTAGCCGAGGGACTGAAGCTTTCTTT
CDR3aa: CSVSRGTEAFF

v_gene: TRBV6-1
j_gene: TRBJ1-4
len: 15
abundance: NA
d_gene: TRBD1
CDR3nt: TGTGCCAGCAGGAAGACAGGGGGCGATCTCGAAAAACTGTTTTTT
CDR3aa: CASRKTGGDLEKLFF

v_gene: TRBV7-8
j_gene: TRBJ1-2
len: 13
abundance: NA
d_gene: NA
CDR3nt: TGTGCCAGCAGCTTCGACAGGAACTATGGCTACACCTTC
CDR3aa: CASSFDRNYGYTF

v_gene: TRBV5-6
j_gene: TRBJ2-7
len: 15
abundance: NA
d_gene: TRBD1
CDR3nt: TGTGCCAGCAGCAGAACCGGGACAGGACCCTACGAGCAGTACTTC
CDR3aa: CASSRTGTGPYEQYF

v_gene: TRBV5-5
j_gene: TRBJ1-6
len: 16
abundance: NA
d_gene: NA
CDR3nt: TGTGCCAGCAGCATGGGGGCATTAGACTATAATTCACCCCTCCACTTT
CDR3aa: CASSMGALDYNSPLHF

v_gene: TRBV2
j_gene: TRBJ2-7
len: 14
abundance: NA
d_gene: TRBD1
CDR3nt: TGTGCCAGCAGCGGACAGGGGTTGGGGGACAAGCAGTACTTC
CDR3aa: CASSGQGLGDKQYF

v_gene: TRBV29-1
j_gene: TRBJ2-5
len: 13
abundance: once
d_gene: NA
CDR3nt: TGCAGCGTGACCGGGGTTTTTGAAGAGACCCAGTACTTC
CDR3aa: CSVTGVFEETQYF

v_gene: TRBV2
j_gene: TRBJ1-5
len: 14
abundance: few
d_gene: NA
CDR3nt: TGTGCCAGCAGTGAGGGGGGTTTATCGGAGCCCCAGCATTTT
CDR3aa: CASSEGGLSEPQHF